The rows below give T cell receptor beta chains drawn from one sample of a study of read filtering for tumor transcriptome and immune sequencing. From the reads, TCRdb called clonotypes with MiXCR, one entry per CDR3 protein. The table includes approximately 58,000 distinct CDR3 sequences, roughly 19% detected once. Sequenced input: a population of CD138-negative cells sorted from bone marrow. The receptors were sampled from a donor aged 40 or over with multiple myeloma. Both conserved end residues are part of each CDR3. A D gene is named only where the DNA matches it firmly. Some rows mark clone size as missing; the rest say once, few, many or name a class of expanded clone.

V gene: TRBV3-1
D gene: .
J gene: TRBJ2-3
clone size: few
CDR3 length: 14
CDR3 DNA: TGTGCCAGCAGCCAAGTCGTATATGGAGATACGCAGTATTTT
CDR3 protein: CASSQVVYGDTQYF

V gene: TRBV5-1
D gene: .
J gene: TRBJ2-5
clone size: few
CDR3 length: 14
CDR3 DNA: TGCGCCAGCAGCTCCGGGACACCTAAAGAGACCCAGTACTTC
CDR3 protein: CASSSGTPKETQYF

V gene: TRBV11-1
D gene: .
J gene: TRBJ2-6
clone size: many
CDR3 length: 17
CDR3 DNA: TGTGCCAGCAGCTTAGGCAGACGGAACTCTGGGGCCAACGTCCTGACTTTC
CDR3 protein: CASSLGRRNSGANVLTF

V gene: TRBV9
D gene: .
J gene: TRBJ2-1
clone size: many
CDR3 length: 15
CDR3 DNA: TGTGCCAGCAGTATGGCGACTATTTCCTACAATGAGCAGTTCTTC
CDR3 protein: CASSMATISYNEQFF

V gene: TRBV5-1
D gene: TRBD2
J gene: TRBJ2-7
clone size: .
CDR3 length: 18
CDR3 DNA: TGCGCCAGCAGCCTCCGACAGAGGTGGCCGGGACTAGCCGACGAGCAGTACTTC
CDR3 protein: CASSLRQRWPGLADEQYF

V gene: TRBV18
D gene: .
J gene: TRBJ1-5
clone size: many
CDR3 length: 15
CDR3 DNA: TGTGCCAGCTCCCCGGACGGGTCGGGCAATCAGCCCCAGCATTTT
CDR3 protein: CASSPDGSGNQPQHF

V gene: TRBV2
D gene: TRBD1
J gene: TRBJ2-2
clone size: many
CDR3 length: 14
CDR3 DNA: TGTGCCAGCAGCCCACGACAGGGGCTAGGGGAGCTGTTTTTT
CDR3 protein: CASSPRQGLGELFF

V gene: TRBV5-1
D gene: TRBD2
J gene: TRBJ2-5
clone size: many
CDR3 length: 14
CDR3 DNA: TGCGCCAGCTTCCGGGGGGGCGGAGAAGAGACCCAGTACTTC
CDR3 protein: CASFRGGGEETQYF

V gene: TRBV29-1
D gene: .
J gene: TRBJ2-3
clone size: many
CDR3 length: 13
CDR3 DNA: TGCAGCGCTCGGGGAGGAAGCACAGATACGCAGTATTTT
CDR3 protein: CSARGGSTDTQYF

V gene: TRBV5-8
D gene: .
J gene: TRBJ1-1
clone size: .
CDR3 length: 14
CDR3 DNA: TGTGCCAGCAGCATTGGGACTATGGACACTGAAGCTTTCTTT
CDR3 protein: CASSIGTMDTEAFF

V gene: TRBV4-1
D gene: TRBD1
J gene: TRBJ2-2
clone size: .
CDR3 length: 17
CDR3 DNA: TGCGCCAGCAGCCTACCCGGTGGCAGGGGGCTAGACGGGGAGCTGTTTTTT
CDR3 protein: CASSLPGGRGLDGELFF

V gene: TRBV20-1
D gene: TRBD1
J gene: TRBJ2-5
clone size: .
CDR3 length: 16
CDR3 DNA: TGCAGTGCTGCCCCGGGACAGGGTTCCGGGGGAGAGACCCAGTACTTC
CDR3 protein: CSAAPGQGSGGETQYF

V gene: TRBV29-1
D gene: .
J gene: TRBJ2-1
clone size: many
CDR3 length: 10
CDR3 DNA: TGCAGCGTAAGGGACAATGAGCAGTTCTTC
CDR3 protein: CSVRDNEQFF

V gene: TRBV7-8
D gene: .
J gene: TRBJ2-1
clone size: many
CDR3 length: 18
CDR3 DNA: TGTGCCAGCAGCCCTCTAACTAGCAGCAAAACTAAATACAATGAGCAGTTCTTC
CDR3 protein: CASSPLTSSKTKYNEQFF

V gene: TRBV7-2
D gene: .
J gene: TRBJ2-3
clone size: many
CDR3 length: 15
CDR3 DNA: TGTGCCAGCAGTTTTCATTCCGGGTCCACAGATACGCAGTATTTT
CDR3 protein: CASSFHSGSTDTQYF

V gene: TRBV11-2
D gene: .
J gene: TRBJ2-1
clone size: .
CDR3 length: 15
CDR3 DNA: TGTGCCATCAGCAGCCTTACGGAACATCTCAATGAGCAGTTCTTC
CDR3 protein: CAISSLTEHLNEQFF

V gene: TRBV5-4
D gene: .
J gene: TRBJ1-1
clone size: many
CDR3 length: 12
CDR3 DNA: TGTGCCAGCAGCTGGGGAGGCGGAGGAGCTTTCTTT
CDR3 protein: CASSWGGGGAFF

V gene: TRBV20-1
D gene: TRBD1
J gene: TRBJ2-7
clone size: many
CDR3 length: 15
CDR3 DNA: TGCAGTGCTAGACCACAGGGGGTGGAGTCCTACGAGCAGTACTTC
CDR3 protein: CSARPQGVESYEQYF

V gene: TRBV18
D gene: .
J gene: TRBJ2-5
clone size: many
CDR3 length: 15
CDR3 DNA: TGTGCCAGCTCACCCAGAAGAACGATCGGGGAGACCCAGTACTTC
CDR3 protein: CASSPRRTIGETQYF

V gene: TRBV5-1
D gene: .
J gene: TRBJ2-1
clone size: .
CDR3 length: 16
CDR3 DNA: TGCGCCAGCAGCTCGGACCCTCTTAAGCCGGACGGTGAGCAGTTCTTC
CDR3 protein: CASSSDPLKPDGEQFF

V gene: TRBV5-1
D gene: .
J gene: TRBJ2-7
clone size: many
CDR3 length: 14
CDR3 DNA: TGCGCCAGCAGCGTCGACAGAGAAACCTACGAGCAGTACTTC
CDR3 protein: CASSVDRETYEQYF

V gene: TRBV3-1
D gene: .
J gene: TRBJ2-5
clone size: many
CDR3 length: 11
CDR3 DNA: TGTGCCAGCAGCCAAGGAGAGACCCAGTACTTC
CDR3 protein: CASSQGETQYF

V gene: TRBV7-9
D gene: TRBD1
J gene: TRBJ2-5
clone size: few
CDR3 length: 14
CDR3 DNA: TGTGCCAGCAGCTCCCCGACAGGGGTGGAGACCCAGTACTTC
CDR3 protein: CASSSPTGVETQYF

V gene: TRBV2
D gene: .
J gene: TRBJ2-3
clone size: many
CDR3 length: 11
CDR3 DNA: TGTGCCAGCAGTTACACAGATACGCAGTATTTT
CDR3 protein: CASSYTDTQYF

V gene: TRBV2
D gene: .
J gene: TRBJ1-1
clone size: many
CDR3 length: 16
CDR3 DNA: TGTGCCAGCAGTGTGTCCAACCAGAGGGGGAACACTGAAGCTTTCTTT
CDR3 protein: CASSVSNQRGNTEAFF

V gene: TRBV10-1
D gene: .
J gene: TRBJ2-1
clone size: many
CDR3 length: 15
CDR3 DNA: TGCGCCAGCAGTGAAGGGGGATACTCCTACAATGAGCAGTTCTTC
CDR3 protein: CASSEGGYSYNEQFF